The sample holds a few counts of the clone carrying this T cell receptor (beta chain). CDR1 is SGHRS, CDR2 YFSETQ, per germline. The V gene lost 4 bases and the J gene lost 4 bases, with 20 bases spanning the gap. The CDR3 loop spans 16 amino acids. This sample was taken from a study of regulatory T cells in long-lasting Graves disease. iRepertoire HTBI primers and Arm-PCR of CDR3 regions built TCR beta libraries. A single record per CDR3 protein comes from TCRdb applying MiXCR to the multiplex PCR reads. The repertoire holds 700,000 or so distinct CDR3 sequences, with 25% to 35% as singletons. Time point specified: persistent/refractory GD, antithyroid drugs over 5 years with positive TRAb. Preparation of the TCR library used RNA extracted from PBMCs.

This clonotype was sampled from a female donor with Graves disease. The chain employs TRBV5-1 and TRBJ1-2; D might be TRBD1 (5 bases). The sequences come from peripheral blood mononuclear cells (PBMCs), collected when the disease was refractory, from a patient treated with antithyroid drugs. The CDR3, as DNA: TGCGCCAGCAGCAAGTCGGGGTCAGATGGGGGCTATGGCTACACCTTC. Its translation: CASSKSGSDGGYGYTF.